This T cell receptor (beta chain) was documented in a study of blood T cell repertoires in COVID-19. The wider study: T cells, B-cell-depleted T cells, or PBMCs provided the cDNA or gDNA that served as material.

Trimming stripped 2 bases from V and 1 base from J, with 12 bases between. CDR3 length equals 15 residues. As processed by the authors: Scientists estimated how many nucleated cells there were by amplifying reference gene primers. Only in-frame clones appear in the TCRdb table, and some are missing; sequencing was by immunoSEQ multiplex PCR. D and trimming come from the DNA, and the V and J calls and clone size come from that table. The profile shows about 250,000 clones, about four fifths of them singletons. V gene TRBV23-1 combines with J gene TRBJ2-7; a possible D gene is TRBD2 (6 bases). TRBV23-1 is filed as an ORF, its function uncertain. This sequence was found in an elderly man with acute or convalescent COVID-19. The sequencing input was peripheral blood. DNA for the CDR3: TGCGCCAGCAGTCAACCAACCGGGAGTTCCTACGAGCAGTACTTC. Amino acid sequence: CASSQPTGSSYEQYF.